A single sample gave rise to the 17 T cell receptor beta chains below, sequenced in a study of early T cells in non-severe SARS-CoV-2 infection. TCRdb independently ran MiXCR on the 5' RACE reads; one entry per CDR3 protein. Of approximately 52,000 distinct CDR3 sequences detected, 6.5% to 9% appear once; the ten largest clones hold over 8%. Source material: whole blood. These receptor sequences come from an adult who was a healthcare worker with PCR-confirmed SARS-CoV-2 infection or an uninfected control (not recorded which).

The DNA of the CDR3 is TGTGCCAGCAGCCCCTTGGCAGCGGGAGGTTCGAATGAGCAGTTCTTC. It yields the protein CASSPLAAGGSNEQFF. The chain couples TRBV7-2 to TRBJ2-1, with 9 bases lining up with TRBD2. The V gene end was trimmed by 5 bases and the J gene end by 7 bases; junction bases not matched to a gene: 12. This CDR3 is 16 amino acids long. The V gene's germline CDR1 is SGHTA and CDR2 FQGNSA.

This clonotype was picked up many times. The chain carries TRBV13 and TRBJ2-5; TRBD1 might be the D (5 bases). Germline V gene data show CDR1 as PRHDT and CDR2 as FYEKMQ (reference sequence). CDR3 size: 16 residues. V was shortened by 5 bases and J by 3 bases, with 19 bases between the two germline ends. CDR3: CASSVDQGLGEETQYF. CDR3 bases: TGTGCCAGCAGCGTCGACCAGGGTCTTGGGGAAGAGACCCAGTACTTC.

This clonotype was counted a few times. This rearrangement joins TRBV28 to TRBJ2-4; 8 bases are a match to TRBD2. This CDR3 is 16 amino acids long. Germline values: CDR1 MDHEN, CDR2 SYDVKM. Trimming removed 5 bases from V and 5 bases from J; junction bases left unmatched: 11. CDR3 loop: CASSPPTGGDQNIQYF. The CDR3 DNA reads TGTGCCAGCAGTCCACCAACCGGGGGGGACCAAAACATTCAGTACTTC. Supplemented by reference TRBV28 and TRBJ2-4, the full variable domain reads DVKVTQSSRYLVKRTGEKVFLECVQDMDHENMFWYRQDPGLGLRLIYFSYDVKMKEKGDIPEGYSVSREKKERFSLILESASTNQTSMYLCASSPPTGGDQNIQYFGAGTRLSVL.

The CDR3 sequence: CASSPTGLAGGSAYNEQFF. In nucleotides, the CDR3 is TGTGCCAGTAGTCCTACGGGACTAGCGGGAGGGTCCGCCTACAATGAGCAGTTCTTC. The J gene is TRBJ2-1, the V gene TRBV19, with TRBD2 identical over 16 bases. Trimming at V came to 5 bases and at J to 2 bases, leaving 9 bases not matched to a gene. This CDR3 spans 19 amino acids. CDR1 is LNHDA, CDR2 SQIVND, per germline (reference sequence).

Only a few counts were recorded for this clonotype. This chain joins TRBV5-6 and TRBJ2-1; the match to TRBD2 covers 10 bases. The ends lost 1 base at V and 15 bases at J; junction bases unmatched: 4. There are 12 residues in the CDR3. Germline V gives CDR1 SGHDT, CDR2 YYEEEE. CDR3 amino acids: CASSLTGTSAFF. CDR3 in DNA: TGTGCCAGCAGCTTGACCGGGACTAGCGCGTTCTTC.

There are a few counts of this clonotype. This chain connects TRBV30 to TRBJ2-7; D gene ambiguous. The germline CDR1 and CDR2 sequences are GTSNPN and SVGIG (reference sequence). The V end lost 5 bases, the J end lost 1 base, and 6 bases lay between the germline ends. CDR3 size: 11 residues. As DNA, the CDR3 is TGTGCCTGGCGGGTTTCCTACGAGCAGTACTTC. This gives the protein CAWRVSYEQYF.

This clonotype appeared many times. The chain uses TRBV20-1 and TRBJ2-7; 9 bases agree with TRBD1. V dropped 5 bases and J dropped 4; count of bases not matched to a gene: 9. Germline V CDR1 and CDR2: DFQATT, SNEGSKA (reference sequence). The CDR3 consists of 14 residues. The CDR3 protein is CSAPLTGGRYEQYF. DNA for the CDR3: TGCAGTGCTCCTCTTACAGGGGGCCGTTACGAGCAGTACTTC.

This clonotype showed up just a few times. The chain combines TRBV7-6 with TRBJ1-3; weak D call: TRBD1 (5 bases). Trimming took off 2 bases at V and 0 bases at J, with 11 bases between the two ends. Germline assignment: CDR1 SGHVS and CDR2 FNYEAQ. The length of the CDR3 is 16 residues. Here the CDR3 DNA reads TGTGCCAGCAGCTTACGGGACCCGAGCTCTGGAAACACCATATATTTT. Protein product: CASSLRDPSSGNTIYF.

This clonotype was counted only a few times. V and J are TRBV14 and TRBJ2-5; 7 bases align to TRBD2. Germline CDR1 reads SGHDN; CDR2 reads FVKESK. V lost 2 bases to trimming and J lost 8 bases; unmatched junction nucleotides: 11. CDR3 length: 15 amino acids. CDR3 sequence reads: CASSQLSRGGGTQYF. The CDR3 nucleotides read TGTGCCAGCAGCCAACTTTCACGCGGCGGGGGAACCCAGTACTTC. Using reference TRBV14 and TRBJ2-5 for the parts outside the CDR3, the full variable domain is EAGVTQFPSHSVIEKGQTVTLRCDPISGHDNLYWYRRVMGKEIKFLLHFVKESKQDESGMPNNRFLAERTGGTYSTLKVQPAELEDSGVYFCASSQLSRGGGTQYFGPGTRLLVL.

This clonotype was seen repeatedly, ten times or more. The rearrangement uses TRBV24-1 and TRBJ2-1; TRBD1 matches at 9 bases. The CDR3 extends over 15 amino acids. With V trimmed by 3 bases and J by 5 bases, 4 bases remained unmatched. Germline V lookup: CDR1 KGHDR, CDR2 SFDVKD. CDR3 nucleotide sequence: TGTGCCACCAGTGATACAGGGGGCGCACACAATGAGCAGTTCTTC. Amino acid sequence: CATSDTGGAHNEQFF.

This clonotype has only a few counts. This chain links TRBV5-1 with TRBJ2-7, with TRBD2 matching over 9 bases. The V and J ends lost 4 bases and 7 bases, in that order; junction bases with no gene match: 9. This CDR3 spans 14 amino acids. CDR1 is SGHRS, CDR2 YFSETQ, per germline. CDR3 protein: CASSTTSGLREQYF. DNA for the CDR3: TGCGCCAGCAGCACAACTAGCGGGTTGAGGGAGCAGTACTTC.

This clonotype was counted a few times. The gene calls are TRBV7-2 and TRBJ1-6, with unresolved D. Germline CDR1 reads SGHTA; CDR2 reads FQGNSA. CDR3 size: 13 residues. The V gene lost 4 bases and the J gene lost 13 bases, with 14 bases spanning the gap. CDR3 region: CASSWQTHDPLHF. The CDR3 DNA reads TGTGCCAGCAGCTGGCAGACCCATGACCCCCTCCACTTT.

This clonotype was seen only a few times. J is TRBJ2-1 and V is TRBV20-1; 7 positions match TRBD2. The CDR3 contains 13 residues. Germline V gene sequence: CDR1 DFQATT, CDR2 SNEGSKA (reference sequence). J was trimmed by 2 bases and V by 7 bases; bases with no gene match: 5. CDR3 protein: CSVRDYPYNEQFF. DNA for the CDR3: TGCAGTGTCCGGGACTACCCCTACAATGAGCAGTTCTTC.

The table lists this clonotype with a few counts. The chain joins TRBV19 to TRBJ1-2; 7 bases line up with TRBD1. The CDR3 is made up of 13 amino acids. V shed 10 bases and J 8 bases; nucleotides not matched to a gene: 13. Germline CDR1 and CDR2: LNHDA and SQIVND (reference sequence). The CDR3 protein is CATGKRGPLGYTF. Written as DNA, the CDR3 is TGTGCCACGGGAAAAAGGGGGCCCTTAGGCTACACCTTC.

This clonotype was seen a few times. The J gene is TRBJ1-5, the V gene TRBV5-5; D ambiguous. CDR1 is SGHKS, CDR2 YYEKEE, per germline (reference sequence). The CDR3 is 15 residues long. V dropped 0 bases and J dropped 0 bases, with 7 bases sitting between them. The CDR3 spells CASSLDSDSNQPQHF. The CDR3 nucleotides read TGTGCCAGCAGCTTGGACAGTGATAGCAATCAGCCCCAGCATTTT.

At least ten counts were recorded for this clonotype. V is TRBV7-6 and J is TRBJ2-1; 9 bases match TRBD2. The germline V gene has CDR1 SGHVS and CDR2 FNYEAQ. CDR3 size: 12 residues. Trimming at V came to 8 bases and at J to 8 bases, leaving 4 bases not matched to a gene. In DNA, the CDR3 is TGTGCCAGCTCTAGCGGGACTCATGAGCAGTTCTTC. Amino acid sequence: CASSSGTHEQFF.

The chain couples TRBV7-9 to TRBJ2-3; tentatively, D is TRBD1 (7 bases). This CDR3 region has 15 residues. Germline V gene lookup returns CDR1 SEHNR and CDR2 FQNEAQ (reference sequence). The germline V and J ends were trimmed by 2 bases and 3 bases, with 12 bases remaining between them. The chain's CDR3 is CASSLPSGGTDTQYF. CDR3 nucleotides: TGTGCCAGCAGCTTACCGTCAGGGGGGACAGATACGCAGTATTTT.